A single sample is the source of the 30 T cell receptor beta chains below, sequenced in a study of OX40 agonist ivuxolimab in advanced cancers. Assay: immunoSEQ multiplex PCR; the TCRdb copy retains only in-frame clones and omits some. The sample holds about 110,000 clones; approximately 90% are singletons and the top ten take 1% to 1.5%. This specimen was CD4+ or CD8+ T cells sorted from blood, taken in a trial of the OX40 agonist ivuxolimab. Receptors were obtained from an adult with an advanced solid tumor such as melanoma, head and neck, liver or kidney cancer.

This clone occurred once. This rearrangement joins TRBV9 to TRBJ2-7, with D tentatively TRBD1 or TRBD2 (5 bases each). The CDR3 spans 16 residues. Trimming removed 5 bases from V and 5 bases from J, with 23 bases in between. CDR1 and CDR2 (germline): SGDLS, YYNGEE. The DNA for the CDR3 is TGTGCCAGCAGTGACAGCCGAGGACTCCGGTTGGACGAGCAGTACTTC. It yields the protein CASSDSRGLRLDEQYF.

The gene calls are TRBV19 and TRBJ2-1; TRBD2 aligns across 9 bases. The CDR3 spans 17 residues. V lost 0 bases and J lost 7; bases outside the gene matches: 10. CDR1 is LNHDA, CDR2 SQIVND, per germline (reference sequence). The CDR3 DNA reads as TGTGCCAGTAGTATAGATCTGGGGCTAGCGGGACGTAATGAGCAGTTCTTC. This gives the protein CASSIDLGLAGRNEQFF.

V and J are TRBV5-1 and TRBJ1-1, with D possibly TRBD1 on 6 matching bases. Trimming shortened V by 3 bases and J by 4 bases, and 19 bases separated the two germline ends. This CDR3 has 16 residues. From germline, CDR1 is SGHRS and CDR2 YFSETQ. The CDR3 DNA reads as TGCGCCAGCAGCTCGGGGGCGACAGTGCTGCTCACTGAAGCTTTCTTT. Amino acids: CASSSGATVLLTEAFF.

The chain uses TRBV28 and TRBJ2-5, with TRBD2 as a possible D gene (5 bases). The CDR3 is made up of 20 amino acids. Germline assignment: CDR1 MDHEN and CDR2 SYDVKM. Trimming took off 6 bases at V and 1 base at J, with 30 bases between the two ends. In DNA form, the CDR3 reads TGTGCCAGCAGCCTACTTGAGCGGCTTACGTCTCCTCCTTCCCAAGAGACCCAGTACTTC. Translated, it gives CASSLLERLTSPPSQETQYF.

V gene TRBV6-5 combines with J gene TRBJ1-1; D is ambiguous. The CDR3 is 11 residues long. The ends were cut back, 6 bases at V and 2 bases at J, with 4 bases in the middle. Germline V gene lookup returns CDR1 MNHEY and CDR2 SVGAGI. The CDR3 DNA reads TGTGCCAGCAGCAGTAACACTGAAGCTTTCTTT. Its protein is CASSSNTEAFF.

This rearrangement joins TRBV19 to TRBJ2-1, with 7 bases that match TRBD2. The CDR3 consists of 12 residues. The V gene's germline CDR1 is LNHDA and CDR2 SQIVND (reference sequence). Trimming took 3 bases from V and 10 from J; bases not matched to a gene: 3. CDR3 amino acids: CASSIQAGEQFF. The CDR3 DNA follows: TGTGCCAGTAGTATCCAAGCGGGAGAGCAGTTCTTC.

The sample holds a few counts of this clone. The gene calls are TRBV28 and TRBJ1-5; no clear D gene. CDR3 length: 11 residues. V was shortened by 4 bases and J by 7 bases, with 5 bases between the two germline ends. Germline V gene sequence: CDR1 MDHEN, CDR2 SYDVKM. The CDR3 nucleotides read TGTGCCAGCAGTTCGGAACAGCCCCAGCATTTT. It is translated as CASSSEQPQHF.

This clone was detected only once. The CDR3 reads CASSQIRTDTQYF. In DNA, the CDR3 is TGTGCCAGCAGCCAAATCCGCACAGATACGCAGTATTTT. This chain connects TRBV14 to TRBJ2-3; D is unclear. The germline V gene encodes CDR1 SGHDN and CDR2 FVKESK. Trimming removed 2 bases from V and 1 base from J, with 4 bases in between. This CDR3 has 13 amino acids.

Concerning this clone itself: One end of the junction is discordant with germline, which a read error may explain. The chain combines TRBV11-2 with TRBJ1-2; 8 nucleotides align to TRBD1. Germline values: CDR1 SGHAT, CDR2 FQNNGV. The length of the CDR3 is 15 residues. The CDR3 is CASSLRQGWNYGCTF. CDR3 DNA: TGTGCCAGCAGCTTACGACAGGGGTGGAACTATGGCTGCACCTTC. Full variable domain (outside the CDR3, taken from reference TRBV11-2 and TRBJ1-2): EAGVAQSPRYKIIEKRQSVAFWCNPISGHATLYWYQQILGQGPKLLIQFQNNGVVDDSQLPKDRFSAERLKGVDSTLKIQPAKLEDSAVYLCASSLRQGWNYGCTFGSGTRLTVV.

The J gene is TRBJ2-5, the V gene TRBV19; D possibly corresponds to TRBD1 (5 bases). The V and J ends lost 2 bases and 10 bases respectively, with 26 bases between them. Germline CDR1 and CDR2: LNHDA and SQIVND (reference sequence). This CDR3 comprises 17 residues. This CDR3 is CASSINIWGRQESIQYF. CDR3 coding DNA: TGTGCCAGTAGTATAAACATTTGGGGCAGACAAGAGAGTATCCAGTACTTC.

The rearrangement uses TRBV10-3 and TRBJ1-2, with 7 bases matching TRBD1. In germline, CDR1 is ENHRY, CDR2 SYGVKD. The CDR3 extends over 12 amino acids. V lost 11 bases and J lost 2; bases outside the gene matches: 5. The CDR3 DNA reads as TGTGCCGGCGGGACAGACAACTATGGCTACACCTTC. It encodes CAGGTDNYGYTF.

The chain uses TRBV5-1 and TRBJ1-1; no clear D. The germline V gene has CDR1 SGHRS and CDR2 YFSETQ. The CDR3 totals 14 residues. V was clipped by 5 bases and J by 0 bases, with 11 bases between them. CDR3 in amino acids: CASRNAVMNTEAFF. The CDR3 DNA reads TGCGCCAGCAGGAATGCGGTAATGAACACTGAAGCTTTCTTT.

V is TRBV5-1 and J is TRBJ1-5, with D possibly matching TRBD1 (5 bases). Germline loops: CDR1 SGHRS, CDR2 YFSETQ. There are 15 residues in the CDR3. The V end was cut by 8 bases, the J end by 2 bases, with 17 bases between. CDR3 protein: CARLGQGRGNQPQHF. Here the CDR3 DNA reads TGCGCCAGACTCGGGCAGGGACGAGGCAATCAGCCCCAGCATTTT. The whole variable domain, filled in from reference TRBV5-1 and TRBJ1-5, reads KAGVTQTPRYLIKTRGQQVTLSCSPISGHRSVSWYQQTPGQGLQFLFEYFSETQRNKGNFPGRFSGRQFSNSRSEMNVSTLELGDSALYLCARLGQGRGNQPQHFGDGTRLSIL.

V usage is TRBV21-1 and J usage is TRBJ2-3; whether TRBD2, the table's D call, matches the DNA was not checked. TRBV21-1 is noted as a pseudogene. The CDR3 consists of 17 residues. The CDR3 protein is CASSKASGDPSTDTQYF. The DNA for the CDR3 is TGTGCCAGCAGCAAAGCTTCGGGGGACCCGAGCACAGATACGCAGTATTTT.

The CDR3: CASSGNVGGRFNEQFF. CDR3 DNA sequence: TGTGCCAGCAGTGGGAATGTCGGCGGGAGGTTTAATGAGCAGTTCTTC. V usage is TRBV25-1 and J usage is TRBJ2-1; 8 bases fit TRBD2. The junction had 12 bases not matched to a gene; V was cut back by 4 bases and J by 7 bases. Germline CDR1 and CDR2: MGHDK and SYGVNS. CDR3 length equals 16 residues.

The CDR3 DNA sequence: TGTGCCAGCAGCAGGGTTCAGGGAAATTCACCCCTCCACTTT. Translated, it gives CASSRVQGNSPLHF. V usage is TRBV25-1 and J usage is TRBJ1-6; D is perhaps TRBD1 (5 bases). CDR1 and CDR2 (germline): MGHDK, SYGVNS. Trimming took off 6 bases at V and 7 bases at J, with 13 bases between the two ends. This CDR3 has 14 residues.

This clone has only one observation. The chain recombines TRBV6-1 with TRBJ2-1; a possible D gene is TRBD2 (6 bases). The length of the CDR3 is 12 residues. The ends were cut back, 9 bases at V and 9 bases at J, with 15 bases in the middle. Germline V gene data show CDR1 as MNHNS and CDR2 as SASEGT. This chain's CDR3 is CASLRRALEQFF. The CDR3 DNA reads as TGTGCCAGTTTACGGAGGGCCCTTGAGCAGTTCTTC.

This clone was observed a single time. V is TRBV7-3 and J is TRBJ2-2; D is possibly TRBD1 (6 bases). Germline loops: CDR1 SGHTA, CDR2 FQGTGA. The CDR3 is 17 amino acids. With 1 base removed from V and 6 bases from J, the gap between germline ends came to 18 bases. The CDR3 loop is CASSLIPGTPGAGELFF. CDR3 DNA sequence: TGTGCCAGCAGCTTAATACCCGGGACACCAGGGGCCGGGGAGCTGTTTTTT.

This clone was observed a single time. The CDR3 coding sequence is TGCGCCAGCAGCTCAACTTCTCCTGGAAACACCATATATTTT. It codes for CASSSTSPGNTIYF. V and J are TRBV5-1 and TRBJ1-3; D is unresolved. V dropped 3 bases and J dropped 2 bases, with 9 bases sitting between them. Germline values: CDR1 SGHRS, CDR2 YFSETQ. This CDR3 has 14 amino acids.

The chain carries TRBV5-4 and TRBJ2-1; the D is unclear. Germline V gene lookup returns CDR1 SGHNT and CDR2 YYREEE (reference sequence). V lost 0 bases, J lost 0 bases, and 7 bases lay in between. The CDR3 is 15 amino acids. CDR3 sequence: CASSLAVSSYNEQFF. CDR3 nucleotides: TGTGCCAGCAGCTTGGCGGTCAGCTCCTACAATGAGCAGTTCTTC.

The V call is TRBV2, the J call TRBJ1-3, with 8 bases that match TRBD1. This CDR3 is built from 15 residues. Germline values: CDR1 SNHLY, CDR2 FYNNEI. Trimming took 7 bases from V and 4 from J; bases not matched to a gene: 9. As DNA, the CDR3 is TGTGCCAGCAATCAGGGGGCAGGTGCGGGAAACACCATATATTTT. As protein: CASNQGAGAGNTIYF.

The rearrangement links TRBV11-1 to TRBJ2-3; 12 nucleotides align to TRBD2. After removal of 6 bases from V and 5 bases from J, the junction contained 3 bases not matched to a gene. In germline, CDR1 is SGHAT, CDR2 FQDESV (reference sequence). The CDR3 is 14 residues long. The CDR3 protein is CASSLAGGQDTQYF. CDR3 coding DNA: TGTGCCAGCAGTCTAGCGGGAGGGCAAGATACGCAGTATTTT.

This chain joins TRBV28 and TRBJ1-6; D is perhaps TRBD1 (5 bases). The CDR3 loop spans 15 amino acids. Trimming took off 4 bases at V and 6 bases at J, with 13 bases between the two ends. CDR1 is MDHEN and CDR2 is SYDVKM in the germline V gene. The CDR3 loop is CASSSPDRLNSPLHF. The CDR3 DNA reads as TGTGCCAGCAGTTCCCCAGACAGACTTAATTCACCCCTCCACTTT.

V and J are TRBV6-5 and TRBJ2-7; D is unclear. CDR1 MNHEY and CDR2 SVGAGI come from the germline V gene. The V and J ends lost 5 bases and 2 bases respectively, with 4 bases between them. This CDR3 has 11 residues. The CDR3: CASSGAYEQYF. CDR3 DNA: TGTGCCAGCAGTGGAGCCTACGAGCAGTACTTC.

Concerning this clone itself: One end of the junction is discordant with germline, which a read error may explain. The gene calls are TRBV5-1 and TRBJ1-2; D unresolved. The CDR3 has 17 residues. Germline values: CDR1 SGHRS, CDR2 YFSETQ. CDR3 sequence (DNA): TGCGCCAGCAGCCCCGATGAAGGGCCGAGACCTAATTATGGCTACACCTTC. Translation gives CASSPDEGPRPNYGYTF.

The CDR3 protein is CASSSLGAGANVLTF. Written as DNA, the CDR3 is TGTGCCAGCAGTTCCCTGGGGGCTGGGGCCAACGTCCTGACTTTC. V and J are TRBV6-5 and TRBJ2-6; the D gene could be TRBD1 or TRBD2 (5 bases each). CDR3 length: 15 residues. CDR1 and CDR2 (germline): MNHEY, SVGAGI. V lost 4 bases and J 2 bases, leaving 9 bases between the germline ends.

J is TRBJ2-1 and V is TRBV7-9; unclear D gene. The CDR3 runs to 12 residues. The V end lost 1 base, the J end lost 6 bases, and 4 bases lay between the germline ends. Germline values: CDR1 SEHNR, CDR2 FQNEAQ (reference sequence). As DNA, the CDR3 is TGTGCCAGCAGCTTAGAGCGCAATGAGCAGTTCTTC. This sequence encodes CASSLERNEQFF.

The chain has TRBV7-2 and TRBJ2-2, with D maybe TRBD2 (5 bases). The V end was cut by 1 base, the J end by 3 bases, with 15 bases between. The germline gives CDR1 SGHTA, CDR2 FQGNSA. This CDR3 region has 17 residues. In DNA, the CDR3 is TGTGCCAGCAGCTTAGTAATTTTAGCGACGCACACCGGGGAGCTGTTTTTT. This encodes CASSLVILATHTGELFF.

V and J are TRBV4-1 and TRBJ1-4; D call uncertain. Between the trimmed V and J ends, which lost 1 base and 8 bases, there was a span of 23 bases. The germline V gene has CDR1 MGHRA and CDR2 YSYEKL. The CDR3 extends over 18 amino acids. The CDR3 loop is CASSQAVSREPTGEKLFF. The DNA for the CDR3 is TGCGCCAGCAGCCAAGCTGTTTCACGGGAACCCACGGGGGAAAAACTGTTTTTT.

V is TRBV28 and J is TRBJ2-1; D is unresolved. With 3 bases removed from V and 0 bases from J, the gap between germline ends came to 12 bases. Germline V lookup: CDR1 MDHEN, CDR2 SYDVKM. The CDR3 extends over 16 amino acids. Here the CDR3 DNA reads TGTGCCAGCAGTTTCGGCAGCCCGAGCTCCTACAATGAGCAGTTCTTC. Residues: CASSFGSPSSYNEQFF.